The rows below give T cell receptor beta chains drawn from one sample of a study of pediatric ulcerative colitis. Profiled with immunoSEQ multiplex PCR; TCRdb holds only in-frame clones, not every one. In the table there are approximately 40,000 clones, roughly 70% of which are singletons. The sequenced sample was gut tissue. The receptor set was obtained from a boy under 18 with severe ulcerative colitis. Both conserved end residues are part of each CDR3. The order of the fields is D gene, V gene, clone size, J gene, CDR3 protein, CDR3 DNA. The D gene is left open where the match is weak. A clone size is listed for some rows: how often the clone was seen (once, few, many), or a class if it is expanded.

TRBD1,TRBV30,.,TRBJ2-7,CAWNREGANYEQYF,TGTGCCTGGAACCGTGAGGGGGCAAACTACGAGCAGTACTTC
TRBD1,TRBV2,.,TRBJ1-2,CASSEFGQGINYGYTF,TGTGCCAGCAGTGAGTTCGGACAGGGGATCAACTATGGCTACACCTTC
TRBD2,TRBV9,.,TRBJ2-5,CASSATSGGAGETQYF,TGTGCCAGCAGCGCCACTAGCGGGGGGGCCGGAGAGACCCAGTACTTC
.,TRBV23-1,.,TRBJ2-5,CASSHWGTFQETQYF,TGCGCCAGCAGTCACTGGGGGACGTTCCAAGAGACCCAGTACTTC
TRBD2,TRBV27,.,TRBJ2-7,CASMLAGGNEQYF,TGTGCCAGCATGTTGGCGGGAGGCAACGAGCAGTACTTC
.,TRBV6-5,.,TRBJ2-5,CASSSNRDGVTQYF,TGTGCCAGCAGTTCCAACAGGGATGGCGTGACCCAGTACTTC
.,TRBV4-1,once,TRBJ2-7,CASSGEDRPNYEQYF,TGCGCCAGCAGCGGGGAGGACAGACCCAACTACGAGCAGTACTTC
TRBD2,TRBV14,.,TRBJ2-2,CASSLWLAANTGELFF,TGTGCCAGCAGCCTATGGCTAGCGGCGAACACCGGGGAGCTGTTTTTT
.,TRBV7-9,.,TRBJ2-1,CASIDSYNEQFF,TGTGCCAGTATAGACTCCTACAATGAGCAGTTCTTC
.,TRBV7-2,.,TRBJ1-3,CASSLDAGTGNTIYF,TGTGCCAGCAGCTTAGACGCAGGCACTGGAAACACCATATATTTT
TRBD1,TRBV27,once,TRBJ2-1,CASSPGTGGYNEQFF,TGTGCCAGCAGCCCCGGGACAGGGGGCTACAATGAGCAGTTCTTC
.,TRBV5-1,.,TRBJ1-3,CASSATGDSGNTIYF,TGCGCCAGCAGCGCTACAGGAGACTCTGGAAACACCATATATTTT
.,TRBV21-1,few,TRBJ1-1,CASTKPGLQEAFF,TGTGCCAGCACAAAGCCGGGACTTCAAGAAGCTTTCTTT
TRBD2,TRBV9,.,TRBJ2-1,CASSVAGGSYNEQFF,TGTGCCAGCAGCGTTGCCGGGGGGTCCTACAATGAGCAGTTCTTC
.,TRBV4-1,few,TRBJ1-5,CASSRQDSDYQPQHF,TGCGCCAGCAGTCGGCAAGACAGTGATTATCAGCCCCAGCATTTT
.,TRBV6-1,.,TRBJ2-2,CASSEGDSFVAGELFF,TGTGCCAGCAGTGAAGGGGATAGTTTCGTTGCCGGGGAGCTGTTTTTT
.,TRBV7-6,.,TRBJ2-1,CASSLGQDNEQFF,TGTGCCAGCAGCTTGGGGCAGGACAATGAGCAGTTCTTC
.,TRBV18,.,TRBJ2-7,CASSPQLDRYYEQYF,TGTGCCAGCTCACCACAATTGGACAGATACTACGAGCAGTACTTC
.,TRBV15,.,TRBJ2-5,CATRQWGVETQYF,TGTGCCACCCGTCAATGGGGTGTCGAGACCCAGTACTTC
TRBD1,TRBV5-1,.,TRBJ2-3,CASSETGGIGTDTQYF,TGCGCCAGCAGCGAGACAGGGGGTATAGGCACAGATACGCAGTATTTT
.,TRBV7-9,few,TRBJ1-2,CASSLSRTENYGYTF,TGTGCCAGCAGCCTTTCCCGAACAGAAAACTATGGCTACACCTTC
.,TRBV18,.,TRBJ2-7,CASSPSRNSYEQYF,TGTGCCAGCTCACCGAGTAGAAACTCCTACGAGCAGTACTTC
.,TRBV9,.,TRBJ2-6,CASSAANSGANVLTF,TGTGCCAGCAGCGCAGCCAACTCTGGGGCCAACGTCCTGACTTTC
.,TRBV5-1,.,TRBJ1-1,CASRPPTNTEAFF,TGCGCCAGCAGACCCCCTACGAACACTGAAGCTTTCTTT